The rows below give T cell receptor beta chains drawn from one sample of a study of shared clonotypes between healthy human individuals. Profiling relied on immunoSEQ multiplex PCR, and the TCRdb table lists in-frame clones only, not all of them. The data hold roughly 2,300,000 clones, with about nine tenths observed a single time. Source material: naive CD4+ T cells from PBMCs. The receptors were sampled from a man between 18 and 35 years old in good health. Some clones in this sample may be carry-over from other donors' samples. Both conserved end residues are part of each CDR3. A D gene is named only where the DNA matches it firmly. Size tells how often a clone was seen (once, few, many) or the class of an expanded clone, and some rows leave it out.

D gene	clone size	V gene	J gene	CDR3 DNA	CDR3 protein
-	-	TRBV7-3	TRBJ2-1	TGTGCCAGCAGCTCCCCATCCCGGAGGGGGTCGAACTCCTACAATGAGCAGTTCTTC	CASSSPSRRGSNSYNEQFF
-	-	TRBV25-1	TRBJ2-5	TGTGCCAGCTTTGGACGGGACCAAGAGACCCAGTACTTC	CASFGRDQETQYF
-	-	TRBV5-1	TRBJ1-2	TGCGCCAGCAGCTTGGGGACAGTTAACAACTATGGCTACACCTTC	CASSLGTVNNYGYTF
TRBD1	-	TRBV11-1	TRBJ2-7	TGTGCCAGCAGCGACAGGGGGTCCTACGAGCAGTACTTC	CASSDRGSYEQYF
-	-	TRBV19	TRBJ1-2	TGTGCCAGTACTGAGCCATACCCTAACTATGGCTACACCTTC	CASTEPYPNYGYTF
-	-	TRBV11-2	TRBJ2-3	TGTGCCAGCAGCTTAGCGTCACTTGCCCTCACAGATACGCAGTATTTT	CASSLASLALTDTQYF
-	-	TRBV7-7	TRBJ2-3	TGTGCCAGCAGCTTAGATCACAACACAGATACGCAGTATTTT	CASSLDHNTDTQYF
TRBD1	-	TRBV5-1	TRBJ2-5	TGCGCCAGCAGCTTCGACAGGGAGGAGACCCAGTACTTC	CASSFDREETQYF
-	once	TRBV21-1	TRBJ2-7	TGTGCCAGCAGGCCGGGACATCACTACGAGCAGTACTTC	CASRPGHHYEQYF
-	-	TRBV28	TRBJ2-4	TGTGCCAGCACCTGGGACGGACTAGCCAAAAACATTCAGTACTTC	CASTWDGLAKNIQYF
-	-	TRBV5-1	TRBJ1-4	TGCGCCAGCAGCTGGGGACGCTCAGATAATGAAAAACTGTTTTTT	CASSWGRSDNEKLFF
TRBD1	-	TRBV7-9	TRBJ1-5	TGTGCCAGCAGCTACACGACAGGGAACAATCAGCCCCAGCATTTT	CASSYTTGNNQPQHF
-	-	TRBV5-1	TRBJ1-3	TGCGCCAGCAGCACCGGGACACAGAGCTCTGGAAACACCATATATTTT	CASSTGTQSSGNTIYF
TRBD2	-	TRBV18	TRBJ2-1	TGTGCCAGCTCACCGGCGCTAGCGGGAGGCCACAATGAGCAGTTCTTC	CASSPALAGGHNEQFF
TRBD1	-	TRBV9	TRBJ2-3	TGTGCCAGCACGAGTGCAGGGGGATCCACAGATACGCAGTATTTT	CASTSAGGSTDTQYF
-	-	TRBV5-1	TRBJ2-7	TGCGCCAGCAGCTTGGCCGTTCTAGAGTCCTACGAGCAGTACTTC	CASSLAVLESYEQYF
-	-	TRBV5-1	TRBJ2-7	TGCGCCAGCAGCTTGTACGGGGCATCCCTCGAGCAGTACTTC	CASSLYGASLEQYF
-	-	TRBV9	TRBJ1-3	TGTGCCAGCAGCTATACCGCGGGGCCGGAGGGGGACACCATATATTTT	CASSYTAGPEGDTIYF
-	-	TRBV28	TRBJ1-5	TGTGCCAGCAGTTCCCAACCCCATAGCAATCAGCCCCAGCATTTT	CASSSQPHSNQPQHF
TRBD1	-	TRBV14	TRBJ2-7	TGTGCCAGCAGTCCCCTGGGACAGTCACGCTCCTACGAGCAGTACTTC	CASSPLGQSRSYEQYF